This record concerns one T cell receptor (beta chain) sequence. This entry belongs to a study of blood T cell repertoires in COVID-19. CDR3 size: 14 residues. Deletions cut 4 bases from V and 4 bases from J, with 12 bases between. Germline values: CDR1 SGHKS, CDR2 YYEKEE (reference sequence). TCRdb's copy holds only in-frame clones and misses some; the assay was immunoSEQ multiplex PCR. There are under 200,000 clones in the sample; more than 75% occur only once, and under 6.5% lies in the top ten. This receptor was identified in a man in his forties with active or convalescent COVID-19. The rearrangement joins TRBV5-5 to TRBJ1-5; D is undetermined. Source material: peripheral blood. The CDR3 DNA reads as TGTGCCAGCAGCCCCGTGGCAGGTAATCAGCCCCAGCATTTT. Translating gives CASSPVAGNQPQHF.